These 18 T cell receptor beta chains came from one sample sequenced in a study of cytotoxic CD8 clonotypes in ibrutinib-treated CLL. Libraries were prepared by immunoSEQ multiplex PCR; TCRdb keeps only in-frame clonotypes and omits some of them. Among fewer than 400,000 clones listed, 67% were seen once. The source was PBMCs, collected after 36 months of ibrutinib treatment. These receptors originate from a human donor with chronic lymphocytic leukemia.

This rearrangement joins TRBV29-1 to TRBJ2-1; 7 bases are a match to TRBD2. The junction had 1 base not matched to a gene; V was cut back by 4 bases and J by 4 bases. Germline assignment: CDR1 SQVTM and CDR2 ANQGSEA. CDR3 length equals 12 residues. The CDR3 DNA sequence: TGCAGCGTTGCGGGGGGTTACAATGAGCAGTTCTTC. Its translation is CSVAGGYNEQFF.

V gene TRBV19 combines with J gene TRBJ2-5, with 7 bases matching TRBD1. V was pared by 3 bases and J by 5 bases, with 12 bases of the junction left unmatched. Looked up from germline, CDR1 is LNHDA and CDR2 is SQIVND (reference sequence). CDR3 size: 16 residues. In DNA form, the CDR3 reads TGTGCCAGTAGTATGGGAAAAAGACAGGGTTGGGAGACCCAGTACTTC. It is translated as CASSMGKRQGWETQYF.

CDR3 bases: TGCGCCAGCCGCCGTACGGGGTTCGGGGAAGGGACGGGGTATGGGCTGTACGAGCAGTACTTC. It codes for CASRRTGFGEGTGYGLYEQYF. The chain carries TRBV5-1 and TRBJ2-7; D may correspond to TRBD1 or TRBD2 (5 bases each). Germline V gene lookup returns CDR1 SGHRS and CDR2 YFSETQ. The CDR3 covers 21 residues. Trimming took 7 bases from V and 4 from J, leaving 39 bases between them. The full variable domain, in which reference TRBV5-1 and TRBJ2-7 provide the parts outside the CDR3, is KAGVTQTPRYLIKTRGQQVTLSCSPISGHRSVSWYQQTPGQGLQFLFEYFSETQRNKGNFPGRFSGRQFSNSRSEMNVSTLELGDSALYLCASRRTGFGEGTGYGLYEQYFGPGTRLTVT.

This clone was found a few times. The V call is TRBV4-1, the J call TRBJ1-2, with D possibly being TRBD1 (6 bases). The length of the CDR3 is 13 residues. Between the trimmed V and J ends, which lost 0 bases and 4 bases, there was a span of 6 bases. The germline gives CDR1 MGHRA, CDR2 YSYEKL. This CDR3 reads CASSQDRGYGYTF. The CDR3 coding sequence is TGCGCCAGCAGCCAAGACAGGGGCTATGGCTACACCTTC.

The rearrangement uses TRBV7-8 and TRBJ2-3; 13 bases are shared with TRBD2. This CDR3 is built from 15 residues. From germline, CDR1 is SGHVS and CDR2 FQNEAQ. After removal of 5 bases from V and 3 bases from J, the junction contained 2 bases not matched to a gene. Here the CDR3 DNA reads TGTGCCAGCAGCGGACTAGCGGGAGCAACAGATACGCAGTATTTT. Encoded protein: CASSGLAGATDTQYF.

The chain links TRBV5-1 to TRBJ1-1; 10 positions match TRBD1. Trimming at V came to 4 bases and at J to 3 bases, leaving 6 bases not matched to a gene. Germline V lookup: CDR1 SGHRS, CDR2 YFSETQ. The CDR3 runs to 15 residues. For the CDR3, the DNA is TGCGCCAGCAGCCTGTCCGGGACAGGGGACACTGAAGCTTTCTTT. Encoded protein: CASSLSGTGDTEAFF.

The gene calls are TRBV6-6 and TRBJ1-1, with D unresolved. CDR3 length: 13 residues. Germline V lookup: CDR1 MNHNY, CDR2 SVGAGI (reference sequence). Trimming removed 3 bases at V and 11 bases at J, with 16 bases between. The CDR3 nucleotides read TGTGCCAGCAGTTATGGTGTCGGCGCGGGGGCTTTCTTT. Encoded protein: CASSYGVGAGAFF.

This chain joins TRBV7-9 and TRBJ2-1; TRBD2 aligns across 13 bases. V shed 6 bases and J 4 bases; nucleotides not matched to a gene: 9. The CDR3 runs 17 residues. CDR1 and CDR2 from the germline V gene are SEHNR and FQNEAQ (reference sequence). The CDR3 loop reads CASSLGLAGVLYNEQFF. DNA of the CDR3: TGTGCCAGCAGTCTAGGACTAGCGGGAGTTCTATACAATGAGCAGTTCTTC.

The V call is TRBV11-2, the J call TRBJ2-3; 8 bases map to TRBD2. CDR3 length equals 15 residues. Germline V gene sequence: CDR1 SGHAT, CDR2 FQNNGV. With V trimmed by 6 bases and J by 2 bases, 7 bases remained unmatched. CDR3 residues: CASSLPSGLTDTQYF. The CDR3 coding sequence is TGTGCCAGCAGTTTACCTAGCGGGCTCACAGATACGCAGTATTTT.

This clone was seen more than once but under ten times. This chain links TRBV7-2 with TRBJ2-2; 11 positions match TRBD2. Germline CDR1 SGHTA, CDR2 FQGNSA. CDR3 size: 16 residues. J was trimmed by 0 bases and V by 5 bases; bases with no gene match: 2. The CDR3 DNA is TGTGCCAGCAGCGATAGCGGGGGGGCGAACACCGGGGAGCTGTTTTTT. It yields the protein CASSDSGGANTGELFF. The full variable domain, its missing parts supplied by reference TRBV7-2 and TRBJ2-2, is GAGVSQSPSNKVTEKGKDVELRCDPISGHTALYWYRQSLGQGLEFLIYFQGNSAPDKSGLPSDRFSAERTGGSVSTLTIQRTQQEDSAVYLCASSDSGGANTGELFFGEGSRLTVL.

The chain employs TRBV6-1 and TRBJ1-5; D uncertain. The CDR3 extends over 13 amino acids. Germline V gene lookup returns CDR1 MNHNS and CDR2 SASEGT. Trimming removed 7 bases at V and 4 bases at J, with 11 bases between. The CDR3 loop reads CASKVVGNQPQHF. DNA of the CDR3: TGTGCCAGCAAGGTCGTCGGTAATCAGCCCCAGCATTTT.

The chain carries TRBV13 and TRBJ2-3; 13 bases fit TRBD2. V was pared by 8 bases and J by 5 bases, with 10 bases of the junction left unmatched. The CDR3 length is 16 residues. Germline V CDR1 and CDR2: PRHDT, FYEKMQ (reference sequence). The CDR3 spells CASSRGLAGVQDTQYF. The CDR3 DNA sequence: TGTGCCAGCTCACGCGGACTAGCGGGAGTACAAGATACGCAGTATTTT.

The CDR3 reads CASSLILDSHYGYTF. In DNA form, the CDR3 reads TGTGCCAGCAGCTTGATTCTGGACAGTCATTATGGCTACACCTTC. This chain uses TRBV5-6 with TRBJ1-2; maybe TRBD1 (6 bases). Germline CDR1 is SGHDT and CDR2 is YYEEEE. Deletions cut 1 base from V and 5 bases from J, with 15 bases between. This CDR3 contains 15 residues.

This rearrangement joins TRBV5-1 to TRBJ2-7; TRBD1 matches at 10 bases. The CDR3 is 14 residues long. Germline V gene sequence: CDR1 SGHRS, CDR2 YFSETQ. With V trimmed by 4 bases and J by 9 bases, 10 bases remained unmatched. The DNA for the CDR3 is TGCGCCAGCAGCCCACTGGACAGGGGGATAGGGCAGTACTTC. Translated, it gives CASSPLDRGIGQYF.

This chain connects TRBV6-5 to TRBJ2-7, with 9 bases identical to TRBD1. The germline V gene encodes CDR1 MNHEY and CDR2 SVGAGI. With 5 bases clipped from V and 3 bases from J, the junction kept 8 bases outside the gene matches. The CDR3 totals 15 residues. The CDR3: CASSNPRDRVYEQYF. As DNA, the CDR3 is TGTGCCAGCAGTAACCCCCGGGACAGGGTCTACGAGCAGTACTTC.

This chain uses TRBV6-6 with TRBJ2-7, with D perhaps assigned TRBD1 or TRBD2 (5 bases each). V lost 5 bases and J lost 3, with 11 bases in between. This CDR3 has 13 amino acids. Germline V gives CDR1 MNHNY, CDR2 SVGAGI (reference sequence). CDR3 sequence reads: CASSTRGRYEQYF. DNA for the CDR3: TGTGCCAGCAGTACGAGGGGTCGCTACGAGCAGTACTTC.

This chain connects TRBV19 to TRBJ2-7; a possible D gene is TRBD2 (6 bases). The CDR3 is made up of 16 amino acids. Deletions cut 5 bases from V and 4 bases from J, with 21 bases between. Germline values: CDR1 LNHDA, CDR2 SQIVND (reference sequence). CDR3 sequence (DNA): TGTGCCAGTAGTCCCAGAGGGACTCACAAGCGGTACGAGCAGTACTTC. Translating gives CASSPRGTHKRYEQYF.

The chain combines TRBV27 with TRBJ2-1; D perhaps matches TRBD2 (5 bases). V lost 6 bases, J lost 6 bases, and 12 bases lay in between. The CDR3 loop spans 13 amino acids. From germline, CDR1 is MNHEY and CDR2 SMNVEV (reference sequence). The CDR3 region has the DNA TGTGCCAGCAGGGGGAGCGGCCGCAATGAGCAGTTCTTC. Its protein product is CASRGSGRNEQFF.